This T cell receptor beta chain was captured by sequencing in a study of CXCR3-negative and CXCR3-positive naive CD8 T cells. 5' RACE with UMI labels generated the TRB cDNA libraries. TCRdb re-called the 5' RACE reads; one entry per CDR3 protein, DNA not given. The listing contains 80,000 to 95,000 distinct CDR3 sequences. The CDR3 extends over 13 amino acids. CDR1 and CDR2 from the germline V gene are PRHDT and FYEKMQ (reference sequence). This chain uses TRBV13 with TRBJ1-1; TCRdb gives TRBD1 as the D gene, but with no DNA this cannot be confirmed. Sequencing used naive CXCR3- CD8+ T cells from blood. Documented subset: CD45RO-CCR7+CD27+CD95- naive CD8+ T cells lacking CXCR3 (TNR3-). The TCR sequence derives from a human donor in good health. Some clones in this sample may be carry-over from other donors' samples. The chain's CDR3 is CASSLSGSIEAFF.